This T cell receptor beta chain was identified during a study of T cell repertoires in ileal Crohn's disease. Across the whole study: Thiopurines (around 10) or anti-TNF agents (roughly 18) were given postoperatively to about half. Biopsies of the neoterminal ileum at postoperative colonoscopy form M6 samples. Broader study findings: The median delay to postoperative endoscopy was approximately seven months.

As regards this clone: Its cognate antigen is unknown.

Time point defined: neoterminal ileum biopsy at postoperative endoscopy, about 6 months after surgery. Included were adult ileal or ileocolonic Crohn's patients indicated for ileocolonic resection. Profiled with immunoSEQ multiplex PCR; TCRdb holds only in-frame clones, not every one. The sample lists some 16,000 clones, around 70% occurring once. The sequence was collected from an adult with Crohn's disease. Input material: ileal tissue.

CDR3 coding DNA: TGTGCCAGCAGTAGACAGGGGGCCGGCAATCAGCCCCAGCATTTT. Residues: CASSRQGAGNQPQHF. The chain uses TRBV27 and TRBJ1-5; 10 bases fit TRBD1. The germline gives CDR1 MNHEY, CDR2 SMNVEV (reference sequence). Losses at the gene ends were 5 bases for V and 2 bases for J; bases not matched to a gene: 3. There are 15 residues in the CDR3.